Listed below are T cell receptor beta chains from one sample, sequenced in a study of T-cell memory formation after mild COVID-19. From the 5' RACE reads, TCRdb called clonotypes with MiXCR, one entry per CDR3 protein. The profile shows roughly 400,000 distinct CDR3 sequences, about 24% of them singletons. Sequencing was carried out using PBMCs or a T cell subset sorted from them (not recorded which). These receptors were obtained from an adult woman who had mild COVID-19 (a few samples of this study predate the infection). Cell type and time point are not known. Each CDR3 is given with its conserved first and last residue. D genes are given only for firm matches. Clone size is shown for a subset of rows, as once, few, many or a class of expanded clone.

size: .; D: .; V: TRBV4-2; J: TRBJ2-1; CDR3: CASSQDWRRGSYNEQFF; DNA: TGTGCCAGCAGCCAAGATTGGCGGCGGGGCTCCTACAATGAGCAGTTCTTC
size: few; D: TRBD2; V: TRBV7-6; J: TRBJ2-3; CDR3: CASSNETSGHWFADTQYF; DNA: TGTGCCAGCAGCAACGAGACTAGCGGACATTGGTTCGCAGATACGCAGTATTTT
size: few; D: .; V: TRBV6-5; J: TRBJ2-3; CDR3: CASSYGIRIGRATDTQYF; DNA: TGTGCCAGCAGTTACGGTATACGGATCGGGCGGGCCACAGATACGCAGTATTTT
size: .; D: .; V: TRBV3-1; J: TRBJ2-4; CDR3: CASSQDGTRPLVIQYF; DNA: TGTGCCAGCAGCCAAGATGGAACCAGGCCCCTGGTCATTCAGTACTTC
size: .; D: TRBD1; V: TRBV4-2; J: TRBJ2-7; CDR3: CASSPTGTVYEQYF; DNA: TGTGCCAGCAGCCCGACAGGGACCGTCTACGAGCAGTACTTC
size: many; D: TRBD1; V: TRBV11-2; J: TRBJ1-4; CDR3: CASSLATGFGVKLFF; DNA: TGTGCCAGCAGCTTAGCGACAGGGTTTGGGGTAAAACTGTTTTTT
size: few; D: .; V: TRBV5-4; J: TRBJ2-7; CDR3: CASSLGTTYEQYF; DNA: TGTGCCAGCAGCTTAGGGACAACCTACGAGCAGTACTTC
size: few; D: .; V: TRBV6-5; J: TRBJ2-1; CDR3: CASSFNRGGDEQFF; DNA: TGTGCCAGCAGTTTCAACAGGGGCGGGGATGAGCAGTTCTTC
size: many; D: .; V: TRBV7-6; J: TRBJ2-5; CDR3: CASTPPRGPQTQYF; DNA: TGTGCCAGCACACCTCCCCGGGGACCCCAGACCCAGTACTTC
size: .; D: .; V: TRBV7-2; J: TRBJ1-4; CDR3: CASSLAGQGGKLFF; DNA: TGTGCCAGCAGCTTAGCAGGGCAGGGTGGAAAACTGTTTTTT
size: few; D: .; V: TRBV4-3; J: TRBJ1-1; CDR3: CASSQDAHDGYTEAFF; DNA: TGCGCCAGCAGCCAAGATGCCCACGACGGATACACTGAAGCTTTCTTT
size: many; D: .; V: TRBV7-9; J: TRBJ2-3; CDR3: CASSLLGATTDTQYF; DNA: TGTGCCAGCAGCTTACTAGGCGCGACCACAGATACGCAGTATTTT
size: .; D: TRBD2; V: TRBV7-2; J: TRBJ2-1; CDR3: CASSLGSGNNEQFF; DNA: TGTGCCAGCAGCTTAGGTAGCGGGAATAATGAGCAGTTCTTC
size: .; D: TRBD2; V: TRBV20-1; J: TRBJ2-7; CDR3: CSASSSGRMYEQYF; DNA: TGCAGTGCTAGCTCTAGCGGGAGGATGTACGAGCAGTACTTC
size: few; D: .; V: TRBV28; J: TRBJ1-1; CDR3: CASSFPRRNTEAFF; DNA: TGTGCCAGCAGTTTCCCGCGGAGGAACACTGAAGCTTTCTTT
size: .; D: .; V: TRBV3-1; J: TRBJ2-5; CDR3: CASSQETENQETQYF; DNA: TGTGCCAGCAGCCAAGAGACAGAGAACCAAGAGACCCAGTACTTC
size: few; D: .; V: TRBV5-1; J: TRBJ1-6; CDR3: CASSLDGSYNSPLHF; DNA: TGCGCCAGCAGCTTGGACGGCTCCTATAATTCACCCCTCCACTTT
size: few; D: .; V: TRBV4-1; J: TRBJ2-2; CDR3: CASSPREFWRGESSGELFF; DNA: TGCGCCAGCAGCCCCCGTGAATTCTGGCGGGGTGAATCTTCCGGGGAGCTGTTTTTT
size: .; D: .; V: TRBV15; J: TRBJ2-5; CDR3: CATSRVTGRVEETQYF; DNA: TGTGCCACCAGCAGAGTTACAGGGAGAGTGGAAGAGACCCAGTACTTC
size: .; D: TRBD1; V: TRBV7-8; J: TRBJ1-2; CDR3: CASSSSDRAYGYTF; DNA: TGTGCCAGCAGTTCCTCGGACAGGGCCTATGGCTACACCTTC
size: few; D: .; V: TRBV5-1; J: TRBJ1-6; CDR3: CASSLDGGYYNSPLHF; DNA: TGCGCCAGCAGCTTGGACGGAGGATATTATAATTCACCCCTCCACTTT
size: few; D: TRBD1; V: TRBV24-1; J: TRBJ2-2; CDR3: CAIGTGVPGELFF; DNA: TGTGCCATCGGGACAGGGGTTCCCGGGGAGCTGTTTTTT
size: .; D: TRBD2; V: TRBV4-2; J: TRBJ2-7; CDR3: CASAGDVAYEQYF; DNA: TGTGCCAGCGCGGGGGACGTCGCCTACGAGCAGTACTTC
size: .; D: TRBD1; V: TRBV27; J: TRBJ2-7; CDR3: CASSFRGQHTYEQYF; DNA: TGTGCCAGCAGTTTCAGGGGACAGCACACCTACGAGCAGTACTTC
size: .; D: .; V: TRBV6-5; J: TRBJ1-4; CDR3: CASSYDSGLTEKLFF; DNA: TGTGCCAGCAGTTATGACAGCGGCTTGACGGAAAAACTGTTTTTT
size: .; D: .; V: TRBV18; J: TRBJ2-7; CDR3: CASSPPVVESYEQYF; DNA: TGTGCCAGCTCACCACCGGTTGTAGAATCCTACGAGCAGTACTTC
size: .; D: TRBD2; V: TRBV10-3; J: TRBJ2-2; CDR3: CAIRAGVNTGELFF; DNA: TGTGCCATCAGAGCGGGAGTAAACACCGGGGAGCTGTTTTTT
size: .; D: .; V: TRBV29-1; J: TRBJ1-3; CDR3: CSVSGVMGNTIYF; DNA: TGCAGCGTTTCGGGGGTAATGGGAAACACCATATATTTT
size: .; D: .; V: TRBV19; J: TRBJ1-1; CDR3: CASSIRGGPNTEAFF; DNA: TGTGCCAGTAGTATACGAGGAGGGCCTAACACTGAAGCTTTCTTT
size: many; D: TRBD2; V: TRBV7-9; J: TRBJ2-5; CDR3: CASTPPGTSGGETQYF; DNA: TGTGCCAGCACCCCTCCCGGGACTAGCGGGGGAGAGACCCAGTACTTC
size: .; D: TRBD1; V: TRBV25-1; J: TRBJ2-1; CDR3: CASSELGTGRGEQFF; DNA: TGTGCCAGCAGTGAACTCGGGACAGGAAGAGGCGAGCAGTTCTTC
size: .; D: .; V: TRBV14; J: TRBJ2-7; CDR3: CASSQDVGSEQYF; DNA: TGTGCCAGCAGCCAAGATGTGGGGAGCGAGCAGTACTTC
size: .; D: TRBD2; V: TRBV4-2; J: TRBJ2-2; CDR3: CASSQRWPGGSETGELFF; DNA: TGTGCCAGCAGCCAACGATGGCCGGGGGGGAGTGAAACCGGGGAGCTGTTTTTT
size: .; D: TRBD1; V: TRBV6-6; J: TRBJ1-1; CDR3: CASSHGGGTGGTEAFF; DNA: TGTGCCAGCAGTCACGGTGGGGGGACAGGGGGCACTGAAGCTTTCTTT
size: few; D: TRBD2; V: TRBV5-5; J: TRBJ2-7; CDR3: CASSFPAGASYEQYF; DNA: TGTGCCAGCAGCTTCCCGGCGGGAGCCTCCTACGAGCAGTACTTC
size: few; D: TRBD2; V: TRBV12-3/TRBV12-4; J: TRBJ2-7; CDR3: CASSPGLAGPEGYEQYF; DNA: TGTGCCAGCAGCCCGGGACTAGCGGGGCCTGAGGGGTACGAGCAGTACTTC
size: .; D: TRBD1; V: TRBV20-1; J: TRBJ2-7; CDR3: CSARRATGEKGEQYF; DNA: TGCAGTGCGAGGAGGGCGACAGGGGAAAAGGGCGAGCAGTACTTC
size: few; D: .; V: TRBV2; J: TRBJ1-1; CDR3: CASSPGGSPLNTEAFF; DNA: TGTGCCAGCAGCCCGGGGGGTAGCCCCCTGAACACTGAAGCTTTCTTT